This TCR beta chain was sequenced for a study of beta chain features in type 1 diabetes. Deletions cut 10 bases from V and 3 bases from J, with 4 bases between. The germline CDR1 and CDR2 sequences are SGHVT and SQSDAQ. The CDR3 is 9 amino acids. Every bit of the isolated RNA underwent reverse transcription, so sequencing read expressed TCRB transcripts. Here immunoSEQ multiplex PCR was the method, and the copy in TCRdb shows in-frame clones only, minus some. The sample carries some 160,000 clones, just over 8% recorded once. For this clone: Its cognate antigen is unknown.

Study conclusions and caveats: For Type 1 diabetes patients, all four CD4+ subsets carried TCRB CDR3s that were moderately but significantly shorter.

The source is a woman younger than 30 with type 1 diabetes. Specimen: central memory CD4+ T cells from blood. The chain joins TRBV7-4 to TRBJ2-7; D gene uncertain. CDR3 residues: CATHYEQYF. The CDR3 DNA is TGTGCCACCCACTACGAGCAGTACTTC.